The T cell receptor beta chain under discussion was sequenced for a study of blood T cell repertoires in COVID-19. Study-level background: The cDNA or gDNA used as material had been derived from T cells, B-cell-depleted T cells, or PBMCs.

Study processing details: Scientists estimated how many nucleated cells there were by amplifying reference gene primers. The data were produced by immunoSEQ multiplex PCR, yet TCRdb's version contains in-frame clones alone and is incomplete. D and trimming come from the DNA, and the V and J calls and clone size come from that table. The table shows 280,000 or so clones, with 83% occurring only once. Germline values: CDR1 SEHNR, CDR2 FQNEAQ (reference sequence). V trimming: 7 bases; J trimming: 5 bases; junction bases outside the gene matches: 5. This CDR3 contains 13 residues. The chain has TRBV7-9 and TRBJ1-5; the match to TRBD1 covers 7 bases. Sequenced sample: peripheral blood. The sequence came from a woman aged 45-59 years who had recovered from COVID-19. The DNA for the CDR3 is TGTGCCAGCACCCCAGGGGGAGATCAGCCCCAGCATTTT. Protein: CASTPGGDQPQHF.